This TCR beta chain is from a study of cytomegalovirus exposure and HLA in healthy donors. A multiplex PCR was run with 60 Vbeta primers and 13 Jbeta primers. Data came from immunoSEQ multiplex PCR; TCRdb stores just in-frame clones and leaves some out. Of roughly 80,000 clones in the sample, roughly 69% were seen once. The CDR3 extends over 12 amino acids. From germline, CDR1 is SEHNR and CDR2 FQNEAQ (reference sequence). This clone has more than one count but fewer than ten. Its cognate antigen is unknown. One end of the junction varies from germline; a read error may be responsible. General study points: When a later analysis was performed, an Asian-associated ancestry cluster reportedly had fewer N-insertions than the approximately 700-donor mean. Among the most significant clusters, several appeared linked to common viral pathogens in a later analysis. The listing of 150 to 200 TCR beta chains classed them as cytomegalovirus-associated.

The V call is TRBV7-9, the J call TRBJ2-3, with no clear D. The specimen was PBMCs. This receptor was taken from a woman between 45 and 60 years old in good health and CMV-seropositive. The CDR3 here is CSSSSVTDTQYF. The CDR3 DNA follows: TGTTCCAGCAGCTCTGTCACAGATACGCAGTATTTT.